Listed here is a single T cell receptor beta chain. A read error may account for a junction end that differs from germline. This specimen comes from a study of blood T cell repertoires in COVID-19. About the research overall: Sites in the United States, Italy and Spain provided acute and convalescent COVID-19 samples. Nucleic acid was either cDNA or gDNA, and it came from T cells, B-cell-depleted T cells, or PBMCs.

How the authors handled the data: Amplification from reference gene primers served as the basis for estimated nucleated cell counts. The protocol was immunoSEQ multiplex PCR, while the TCRdb copy is restricted to in-frame clones and leaves out a portion. From that table come the V and J calls and clone size; the DNA was used to work out D and trimming. The sample carries approximately 110,000 clones, roughly 90% recorded once. This CDR3 has 15 residues. Per the germline V gene, CDR1 is MNHEY and CDR2 is SMNVEV (reference sequence). The source material was peripheral blood. The TCR sequence derives from a woman between 65 and 79 years old who had recovered from COVID-19. The chain employs TRBV27 and TRBJ1-3, with D perhaps TRBD1 (5 bases). In DNA, the CDR3 is TGTGCCAGCAGTCTATCACAGGTCTCTGGAAACACCATATATTTT. Translated: CASSLSQVSGNTIYF.